This TCR beta chain was retrieved from a study of shared clonotypes between healthy human individuals. Study-wide results and limits: Naive subsets typically showed greater estimated richness than memory subsets. Inspection by rarefaction showed sorted-subset sequencing to be incomplete despite large depth.

On this clone: Its target is not known.

The CDR3 has 16 amino acids. The V gene end was trimmed by 3 bases and the J gene end by 4 bases; junction bases not matched to a gene: 9. Germline V CDR1 and CDR2: SGDLS, YYNGEE. At a deep level, the assay was run. Genomic DNA per cell subset filled all wells of several immunoSEQ plates. Assay: immunoSEQ multiplex PCR; the TCRdb copy retains only in-frame clones and omits some. The sample carries 2 million to 2.5 million clones, approximately 95% recorded once. This rearrangement joins TRBV9 to TRBJ2-2; TRBD2 agrees at 7 bases. This TCR was sampled from a man aged 18 to 29 in good health. Some clones in this sample may be carry-over from other donors' samples. Sequencing input: naive CD4+ T cells from PBMCs. Subset indicated: CD45RA+ positively selected. The DNA of the CDR3 is TGTGCCAGCAGCGCGGCGTCGGCTAGCGGCACCGGGGAGCTGTTTTTT. Its translation: CASSAASASGTGELFF.